These 18 T cell receptor beta chains were sequenced from one sample in a study of shared clonotypes between healthy human individuals (TCRdb year 2020). The library was built by means of the immunoSEQ multiplex PCR assay. This is the immuneACCESS table as TCRdb keeps it, with only in-frame sequences that have V and J called. A part of the clones is gone; compared with another copy, unresolved V genes explain less than half, and the rest is unexplained. The sample data list approximately 2.3 million clones, and approximately 93% of these were observed just once. About 0.39% of the sample belongs to the ten largest clones. The specimen was naive CD4+ T cells from PBMCs. The cell subset or site tag for this specimen amounts to: CD45RA+ positively selected. The receptors were gathered from a man between 18 and 29 years old in good health. Some clones in this sample may be carry-over from other donors' samples.

To note about this clone: The same CDR3 can be traced to other DNA sequences in this sample. For the CDR3, the DNA is TGTGCCAGCAGCCCGAGAAATCAGCCCCAGCATTTT. Amino acids: CASSPRNQPQHF. The chain combines TRBV6-1 with TRBJ1-5; no reliable D call. The V and J ends lost 6 bases and 4 bases respectively, with 7 bases between them. Germline V gene sequence: CDR1 MNHNS, CDR2 SASEGT. The CDR3 totals 12 residues.

The count of this clone is one. The chain employs TRBV28 and TRBJ2-1, with 9 positions matching TRBD1. This CDR3 has 15 amino acids. From germline, CDR1 is MDHEN and CDR2 SYDVKM. V lost 3 bases, J lost 9 bases, and 9 bases stayed unmatched. CDR3 coding DNA: TGTGCCAGCAGTTTTACCGGGACAGGGCGTGCTGAGCAGTTCTTC. Translating gives CASSFTGTGRAEQFF. The full variable domain, in which reference TRBV28 and TRBJ2-1 provide the parts outside the CDR3, is DVKVTQSSRYLVKRTGEKVFLECVQDMDHENMFWYRQDPGLGLRLIYFSYDVKMKEKGDIPEGYSVSREKKERFSLILESASTNQTSMYLCASSFTGTGRAEQFFGPGTRLTVL.

The chain links TRBV5-4 to TRBJ2-2; a possible D gene is TRBD1 (6 bases). Germline CDR1 and CDR2: SGHNT and YYREEE (reference sequence). The V end was cut by 2 bases, the J end by 3 bases, with 14 bases between. This CDR3 has 16 amino acids. CDR3 in amino acids: CASSLGGRGYTGELFF. The CDR3 DNA follows: TGTGCCAGCAGCTTAGGAGGCAGGGGATACACCGGGGAGCTGTTTTTT.

J is TRBJ1-4 and V is TRBV9; TRBD1 agrees at 7 bases. The CDR3 sequence is 14 residues long. In germline, CDR1 is SGDLS, CDR2 YYNGEE. V was clipped by 3 bases and J by 4 bases; unmatched bases: 3. This chain's CDR3 is CASSAGTVNEKLFF. CDR3 nucleotides: TGTGCCAGCAGCGCCGGGACAGTTAATGAAAAACTGTTTTTT.

Concerning this clone itself: The sample carries other DNA sequences with the same CDR3. The chain employs TRBV28 and TRBJ2-1; 15 bases agree with TRBD2. The CDR3 has 16 residues. V was clipped by 4 bases and J by 6 bases; unmatched bases: 4. CDR1 MDHEN and CDR2 SYDVKM come from the germline V gene. CDR3 nucleotides: TGTGCCAGCAGTTCTCGGACTAGCGGGAGGGCCAATGAGCAGTTCTTC. This translates into CASSSRTSGRANEQFF.

This clone appeared once. The V call is TRBV5-1, the J call TRBJ1-2; the D gene is possibly TRBD1 (5 bases). Trimming shortened V by 3 bases and J by 0 bases, and 18 bases separated the two germline ends. The CDR3 runs 17 residues. Germline loops: CDR1 SGHRS, CDR2 YFSETQ. The CDR3 sequence is CASSSVWGREANYGYTF. The CDR3, as DNA: TGCGCCAGCAGCTCCGTTTGGGGCAGGGAAGCTAACTATGGCTACACCTTC.

To note about this clone: The junction and the germline gene differ at one end; a read error may be behind it. The genes are TRBV7-2 and TRBJ1-2, with a possible D match to TRBD1 (6 bases). The CDR3 runs 18 residues. Germline lookup yields CDR1 SGHTA and CDR2 FQGNSA. The CDR3 DNA sequence: TGTGCCAGCAGCTTAGCGAAGACCGGGACCCTCGTTGGGGGCGGCTACCCCTTC. Translated, it gives CASSLAKTGTLVGGGYPF.

This chain joins TRBV14 and TRBJ2-7; tentative D call: TRBD1 (5 bases). The CDR3 spans 16 residues. Germline CDR1 reads SGHDN; CDR2 reads FVKESK. V was cut by 4 bases and J by 1 base, with 17 bases left in between. The CDR3 loop is CASSLRVRGASYEQYF. DNA of the CDR3: TGTGCCAGCAGCCTCAGGGTTCGAGGAGCATCCTACGAGCAGTACTTC.

The chain combines TRBV7-3 with TRBJ2-3; perhaps D is TRBD1 or TRBD2 (6 bases each). The germline CDR1 and CDR2 sequences are SGHTA and FQGTGA. The V end was cut by 5 bases, the J end by 4 bases, with 13 bases between. The CDR3 length is 14 residues. The CDR3 is CASSRSRGADTQYF. CDR3 in DNA: TGTGCCAGCAGCCGAAGTAGGGGGGCAGATACGCAGTATTTT.

V gene TRBV13 combines with J gene TRBJ2-7; D is unresolved. V was pared by 4 bases and J by 5 bases, with 15 bases between. The CDR3 is 14 amino acids. In germline, CDR1 is PRHDT, CDR2 FYEKMQ (reference sequence). CDR3 sequence: CASSSTEGSHEQYF. For the CDR3, the DNA is TGTGCCAGCAGCTCGACCGAAGGGTCCCACGAGCAGTACTTC.

Comments on this clone: This CDR3 is also generated by other DNA sequences in the sample. The chain combines TRBV6-1 with TRBJ2-7; 10 bases agree with TRBD1. The germline V gene encodes CDR1 MNHNS and CDR2 SASEGT. The CDR3 runs 13 residues. The J segment lost 5 bases and the V segment lost 6 bases, leaving 4 bases of the junction unmatched. CDR3 bases: TGTGCCAGCAGGCGACAGGGGGCGGACGAGCAGTACTTC. Protein product: CASRRQGADEQYF.

The count of this clone is one. The chain is built from TRBV5-5 and TRBJ2-2; tentative D call: TRBD1 (5 bases). CDR1 and CDR2 from the germline V gene are SGHKS and YYEKEE (reference sequence). The CDR3 has 17 residues. V lost 0 bases to trimming and J lost 5 bases, with 17 bases between them. The CDR3 loop is CASSLAFGQGGTGELFF. Written as DNA, the CDR3 is TGTGCCAGCAGCTTGGCTTTCGGCCAGGGTGGGACCGGGGAGCTGTTTTTT. The whole variable domain, filled in from reference TRBV5-5 and TRBJ2-2, reads DAGVTQSPTHLIKTRGQQVTLRCSPISGHKSVSWYQQVLGQGPQFIFQYYEKEERGRGNFPDRFSARQFPNYSSELNVNALLLGDSALYLCASSLAFGQGGTGELFFGEGSRLTVL.

The chain is built from TRBV11-3 and TRBJ2-1, with no clear D. Trimming left V 0 bases short and J 1 base short, with 16 bases between. The length of the CDR3 is 18 residues. Looked up from germline, CDR1 is SGHNT and CDR2 is YENEEA. The CDR3 loop reads CASSLDRFGQNSYNEQFF. The CDR3 bases are TGTGCCAGCAGCTTAGATCGGTTTGGGCAGAATTCCTACAATGAGCAGTTCTTC.

Only one count was recorded for this clone. This chain connects TRBV2 to TRBJ2-7; D is uncertain. Germline CDR1 SNHLY, CDR2 FYNNEI. The ends were cut back, 8 bases at V and 0 bases at J, with 5 bases in the middle. The CDR3 consists of 11 residues. This chain's CDR3 is CASWSSYEQYF. CDR3 in DNA: TGTGCCAGCTGGAGCTCCTACGAGCAGTACTTC.

The V call is TRBV7-2, the J call TRBJ1-5, with 8 bases identical to TRBD1. Germline V gives CDR1 SGHTA, CDR2 FQGNSA. The CDR3 runs to 18 residues. Trimming cost V 1 base and J 15 bases; bases outside gene matches: 23. DNA of the CDR3: TGTGCCAGCAGCTTAGTAAGGCCCGACAAGGGCGGGACAGGCAATCTGCATTTT. This sequence encodes CASSLVRPDKGGTGNLHF.

V is TRBV18 and J is TRBJ2-2; D gene uncertain. Trimming cost V 4 bases and J 6 bases, with 12 bases left between them. Germline CDR1 and CDR2: KGHSH and LQKENI. The CDR3 covers 14 residues. CDR3 nucleotides: TGTGCCAGCTCACTTCCAGCACGGTCCGGGGAGCTGTTTTTT. This codes for CASSLPARSGELFF.

The V call is TRBV7-2, the J call TRBJ2-7, with D possibly matching TRBD2 (5 bases). CDR1 is SGHTA and CDR2 is FQGNSA in the germline V gene. The CDR3 is 15 residues long. V lost 1 base and J 2 bases, leaving 12 bases between the germline ends. CDR3 in amino acids: CASSLGGPGTYEQYF. CDR3 coding DNA: TGTGCCAGCAGCTTAGGCGGGCCGGGAACCTACGAGCAGTACTTC. The complete variable domain, with remaining parts taken from reference TRBV7-2 and TRBJ2-7, reads GAGVSQSPSNKVTEKGKDVELRCDPISGHTALYWYRQSLGQGLEFLIYFQGNSAPDKSGLPSDRFSAERTGGSVSTLTIQRTQQEDSAVYLCASSLGGPGTYEQYFGPGTRLTVT.

The rearrangement uses TRBV7-9 and TRBJ2-3, with a possible D match to TRBD2 (7 bases). The V end was cut by 5 bases, the J end by 0 bases, with 24 bases between. Looked up from germline, CDR1 is SEHNR and CDR2 is FQNEAQ (reference sequence). This CDR3 region has 19 residues. The CDR3 protein is CASSGASVGGAGSTDTQYF. CDR3 bases: TGTGCCAGCAGCGGGGCCTCAGTAGGGGGAGCGGGGAGCACAGATACGCAGTATTTT.